This is a list of T cell receptor beta chains from one sample in a study of shared clonotypes between healthy human individuals. Generated by immunoSEQ multiplex PCR, the TCRdb table keeps only in-frame clones and is missing some. The repertoire includes about half a million clones, 79% of them detected once, and approximately 13% sits in the top ten. Sequencing was performed on PBMCs. The source of these receptors is a woman aged 40 to 49 in good health. Some clones in this sample may be carry-over from other donors' samples. CDR3s include the opening cysteine and the closing phenylalanine or tryptophan. Each record gives: CDR3 length, V gene, clone size, D gene, CDR3 protein. The D gene is left open where the match is weak. A row's size may be missing; if present it is once, few, many or a size class.

14	TRBV5-1	NA	NA	CASSLDQVPYEQYF
14	TRBV29-1	once	NA	CSGWSRSAYNEQFF
13	TRBV23-1	NA	NA	CASSGQSNTEAFF
15	TRBV27	few	TRBD1	CASSNPGGMNTEAFF
13	TRBV2	NA	NA	CASSGQGSSWRYF
14	TRBV5-3	NA	NA	CASSGDRFNEKLFF
11	TRBV20-1	NA	NA	CSAPLGPEQFF
19	TRBV7-9	NA	TRBD2	CASSLSQQASGRVTDTQYF
12	TRBV5-4	NA	NA	CASSWDRNEQFF
15	TRBV5-6	NA	TRBD2	CASRTAGGPFSEQYF
16	TRBV5-4	NA	TRBD2	CASSPTSGRDNYEQYF
18	TRBV19	once	NA	CASSQPQQARAGLYEQYF